The next 21 T cell receptor beta chains were all read from a single sample in a study of OX40 agonist ivuxolimab in advanced cancers. Clones were read by immunoSEQ multiplex PCR, and TCRdb kept only the in-frame ones, dropping some. The sample has tens of thousands of clones, 80% to 90% seen once; the top ten hold about 13%. The source was CD4+ or CD8+ T cells sorted from blood, collected in a trial of the OX40 agonist ivuxolimab. The source of these receptors is an adult with an advanced solid tumor such as melanoma, head and neck, liver or kidney cancer.

This clone was seen just once. The chain has TRBV13 and TRBJ2-3; 13 nucleotides line up with TRBD2. CDR3 length: 17 residues. Germline CDR1 reads PRHDT; CDR2 reads FYEKMQ (reference sequence). V was clipped by 8 bases and J by 2 bases; unmatched bases: 10. CDR3: CASLLAGGRHFTDTQYF. DNA for the CDR3: TGTGCCAGCTTACTAGCGGGAGGGCGACACTTCACAGATACGCAGTATTTT.

The rearrangement links TRBV5-8 to TRBJ2-7; D gene uncertain. This CDR3 is built from 13 residues. Germline V gene lookup returns CDR1 SGHTS and CDR2 YDEGEE. V gave up 0 bases and J gave up 7 bases, with 11 bases separating them. The CDR3 loop is CASSLGTRVEQYF. DNA of the CDR3: TGTGCCAGCAGCTTGGGAACACGGGTGGAGCAGTACTTC.

The V call is TRBV15, the J call TRBJ2-3, with D unclear. Trimming stripped 0 bases from V and 4 bases from J, with 5 bases between. Germline CDR1 LNHNV, CDR2 YYDKDF (reference sequence). The CDR3 is 13 residues long. CDR3: CATSRDPSDTQYF. Written as DNA, the CDR3 is TGTGCCACCAGCAGAGATCCCTCAGATACGCAGTATTTT.

The chain couples TRBV10-3 to TRBJ2-2; D might be TRBD1 (5 bases). Per germline, CDR1 ENHRY and CDR2 SYGVKD. V was shortened by 0 bases and J by 6 bases, with 11 bases between the two germline ends. The CDR3 sequence is 15 residues long. The CDR3 region has the DNA TGTGCCATCAGTGAGTCGGGTGGGGCCGCCGGGGAGCTGTTTTTT. This codes for CAISESGGAAGELFF.

This clone is medium-sized by share. The rearrangement joins TRBV7-9 to TRBJ2-7; possible D gene TRBD1, 6 bases. Trimming left V 3 bases short and J 5 bases short, with 20 bases between. The length of the CDR3 is 16 residues. Germline loops: CDR1 SEHNR, CDR2 FQNEAQ (reference sequence). Here the CDR3 DNA reads TGTGCCAGCAGCTTCCCTTGGGGGCAGGACGGCGACGAGCAGTACTTC. Translated: CASSFPWGQDGDEQYF.

The gene calls are TRBV28 and TRBJ2-6; D is unresolved. Trimming cost V 3 bases and J 0 bases, with 3 bases left between them. Looked up from germline, CDR1 is MDHEN and CDR2 is SYDVKM. There are 14 residues in the CDR3. CDR3 protein: CASSFSSGANVLTF. Here the CDR3 DNA reads TGTGCCAGCAGTTTCAGCTCTGGGGCCAACGTCCTGACTTTC.

This clone occurred once. J is TRBJ2-5 and V is TRBV5-5; D is unclear. Germline V gene data show CDR1 as SGHKS and CDR2 as YYEKEE (reference sequence). The length of the CDR3 is 14 residues. V was pared by 3 bases and J by 2 bases, with 11 bases between. CDR3 DNA: TGTGCCAGCAGCTCGCTCGGGCAACAAGAGACCCAGTACTTC. Translation: CASSSLGQQETQYF.

The chain uses TRBV27 and TRBJ1-5, with D unclear. The CDR3 is made up of 14 amino acids. Between the trimmed V and J ends, which lost 2 bases and 0 bases, there was a span of 5 bases. CDR1 MNHEY and CDR2 SMNVEV come from the germline V gene (reference sequence). The CDR3 nucleotides read TGTGCCAGCAGTTTACTGAATAGCAATCAGCCCCAGCATTTT. Protein: CASSLLNSNQPQHF.

Only a few counts were recorded for this clone. CDR3: CASSYPGDYTEAFF. The CDR3 nucleotides read TGTGCCAGCAGTTACCCAGGGGACTACACTGAAGCTTTCTTT. The rearrangement links TRBV6-5 to TRBJ1-1, with a weak D call TRBD1 (6 bases). Germline V gene lookup returns CDR1 MNHEY and CDR2 SVGAGI. The CDR3 runs to 14 residues. Trimming took off 2 bases at V and 3 bases at J, with 10 bases between the two ends.

The chain recombines TRBV27 with TRBJ2-1; TRBD2 agrees at 12 bases. This CDR3 region has 16 residues. Germline CDR1 is MNHEY and CDR2 is SMNVEV (reference sequence). V gave up 5 bases and J gave up 9 bases; unmatched junction bases: 11. CDR3 DNA: TGTGCCAGCAGTCTAACACCTAGCGGGAGGGCCGGTGAGCAGTTCTTC. This sequence encodes CASSLTPSGRAGEQFF.

This chain links TRBV5-1 with TRBJ2-1; no firm D call. V lost 6 bases to trimming and J lost 6 bases, with 7 bases between them. The CDR3 is 11 amino acids. Germline CDR1 and CDR2: SGHRS and YFSETQ. The DNA of the CDR3 is TGCGCCAGCAACTACCGCAATGAGCAGTTCTTC. It specifies CASNYRNEQFF. The whole variable domain, filled in from reference TRBV5-1 and TRBJ2-1, reads KAGVTQTPRYLIKTRGQQVTLSCSPISGHRSVSWYQQTPGQGLQFLFEYFSETQRNKGNFPGRFSGRQFSNSRSEMNVSTLELGDSALYLCASNYRNEQFFGPGTRLTVL.

V and J are TRBV19 and TRBJ2-7; no clear D. Trimming removed 5 bases at V and 0 bases at J, with 8 bases between. The CDR3 is 13 amino acids. The V gene's germline CDR1 is LNHDA and CDR2 SQIVND (reference sequence). CDR3 protein: CASSPGRSYEQYF. The DNA for the CDR3 is TGTGCCAGTAGTCCGGGTCGCTCCTACGAGCAGTACTTC.

The V gene is TRBV10-1, the J gene TRBJ1-1; 7 bases fit TRBD1. The length of the CDR3 is 13 residues. Germline V gene sequence: CDR1 WNHNN, CDR2 SYGVQD (reference sequence). The V and J ends lost 3 bases and 5 bases, in that order; junction bases with no gene match: 3. CDR3 DNA sequence: TGCGCCAGCAGTGACTCGACAGGGACTGAAGCTTTCTTT. It yields the protein CASSDSTGTEAFF.

The rearrangement joins TRBV28 to TRBJ2-1; the D is unclear. Germline V CDR1 and CDR2: MDHEN, SYDVKM. The CDR3 sequence is 16 residues long. Trimming pared 5 bases from V and 1 base from J, leaving 15 bases between. This CDR3 is CASSPTIGPSYNEQFF. In DNA form, the CDR3 reads TGTGCCAGCAGTCCTACGATAGGCCCATCCTACAATGAGCAGTTCTTC.

The chain carries TRBV19 and TRBJ2-5; TRBD1 aligns across 8 bases. The V gene's germline CDR1 is LNHDA and CDR2 SQIVND (reference sequence). V was pared by 5 bases and J by 5 bases, with 10 bases of the junction left unmatched. The CDR3 is 15 residues long. CDR3 region: CASSAPTGVMETQYF. CDR3 in DNA: TGTGCCAGTAGTGCACCGACAGGGGTGATGGAGACCCAGTACTTC.

The chain employs TRBV13 and TRBJ2-7, with 11 nucleotides matching TRBD1. CDR3 length: 14 residues. The junction had 3 bases not matched to a gene; V was cut back by 5 bases and J by 3 bases. Germline CDR1 PRHDT, CDR2 FYEKMQ (reference sequence). The CDR3 nucleotides are TGTGCCAGCAGCCCTGGGACAGGGGGCTACGAGCAGTACTTC. Translation gives CASSPGTGGYEQYF. The variable domain in full, with the rest retrieved from reference TRBV13 and TRBJ2-7, is AAGVIQSPRHLIKEKRETATLKCYPIPRHDTVYWYQQGPGQDPQFLISFYEKMQSDKGSIPDRFSAQQFSDYHSELNMSSLELGDSALYFCASSPGTGGYEQYFGPGTRLTVT.

This clone occurred once. The rearrangement joins TRBV2 to TRBJ2-7; D is uncertain. Between the trimmed V and J ends, which lost 3 bases and 4 bases, there was a span of 4 bases. The length of the CDR3 is 11 residues. Per the germline V gene, CDR1 is SNHLY and CDR2 is FYNNEI. CDR3 sequence (DNA): TGTGCCAGCAGTGAGTGGTACGAGCAGTACTTC. Translating it yields CASSEWYEQYF.

Within the sample, this clone is medium-sized. The chain links TRBV4-1 to TRBJ2-7, with TRBD1 matching 7 bases. The CDR3 consists of 14 residues. Germline loops: CDR1 MGHRA, CDR2 YSYEKL. V was pared by 2 bases and J by 2 bases, with 3 bases of the junction left unmatched. CDR3 bases: TGCGCCAGCAGCCAAACACAGGGGACCTACGAGCAGTACTTC. This encodes CASSQTQGTYEQYF.

The gene calls are TRBV29-1 and TRBJ2-1; no definite D call. V lost 0 bases to trimming and J lost 8 bases, with 8 bases between them. The CDR3 totals 12 residues. From germline, CDR1 is SQVTM and CDR2 ANQGSEA. CDR3 region: CSVEEITHEQFF. The DNA of the CDR3 is TGCAGCGTTGAAGAAATTACCCATGAGCAGTTCTTC.

The chain has TRBV2 and TRBJ2-5; 9 bases line up with TRBD2. Germline CDR1 SNHLY, CDR2 FYNNEI. The CDR3 spans 15 residues. The junction had 7 bases not matched to a gene; V was cut back by 6 bases and J by 2 bases. The CDR3, as DNA: TGTGCCAGCAGCGTAGCGGGAGTGGGGCAAGAGACCCAGTACTTC. Protein: CASSVAGVGQETQYF. Based on the CDR3 plus reference TRBV2 and TRBJ2-5, the full variable domain is EPEVTQTPSHQVTQMGQEVILRCVPISNHLYFYWYRQILGQKVEFLVSFYNNEISEKSEIFDDQFSVERPDGSNFTLKIRSTKLEDSAMYFCASSVAGVGQETQYFGPGTRLLVL.

This sequence joins TRBV15 and TRBJ2-7, with D possibly matching TRBD1 (6 bases). Germline CDR1 reads LNHNV; CDR2 reads YYDKDF (reference sequence). V lost 4 bases, J lost 3 bases, and 10 bases lay in between. The CDR3 loop spans 13 amino acids. The CDR3 DNA is TGTGCCACCAGCACCTCAGGGGACTACGAGCAGTACTTC. This encodes CATSTSGDYEQYF.